The T cell receptor (beta chain) described here comes from a study of blood T cell repertoires in COVID-19. Study in general: Sample material is recorded as cDNA or gDNA derived from T cells, B-cell-depleted T cells, or PBMCs.

The count of this clone is one. The CDR3 is 17 amino acids. As originally analysed: The assay estimated nucleated cells by amplifying reference gene primers. Clones were read by immunoSEQ multiplex PCR, and TCRdb kept only the in-frame ones, dropping some. For V, J and clone size, that table is used; D and trimming come from the DNA. The sample consists of approximately 120,000 clones, roughly 88% of them appearing once. This receptor was identified in a man aged 50-60 years with acute or convalescent COVID-19. The rearrangement links TRBV21-1 to TRBJ1-3; the table's D call, TRBD1, was not checked against the DNA. TRBV21-1 is a known pseudogene. Material: peripheral blood. CDR3 DNA sequence: TGTGCCAGCAGCAAAGGGGTGACAGGGGGCTCTGGAAACACCATATATTTT. As protein: CASSKGVTGGSGNTIYF.